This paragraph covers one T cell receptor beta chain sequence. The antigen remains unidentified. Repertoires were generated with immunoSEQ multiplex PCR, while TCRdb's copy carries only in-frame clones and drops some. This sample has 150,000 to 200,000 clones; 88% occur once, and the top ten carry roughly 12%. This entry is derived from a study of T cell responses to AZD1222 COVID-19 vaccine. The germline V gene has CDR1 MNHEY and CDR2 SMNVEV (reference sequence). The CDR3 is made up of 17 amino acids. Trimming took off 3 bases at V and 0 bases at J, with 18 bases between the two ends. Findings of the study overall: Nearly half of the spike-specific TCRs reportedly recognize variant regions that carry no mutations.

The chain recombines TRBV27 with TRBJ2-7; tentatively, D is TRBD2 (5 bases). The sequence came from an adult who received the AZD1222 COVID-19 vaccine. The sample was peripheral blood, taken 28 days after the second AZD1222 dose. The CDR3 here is CASSFLGEGRRSYEQYF. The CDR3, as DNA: TGTGCCAGCAGTTTCCTCGGCGAGGGCCGGCGCTCCTACGAGCAGTACTTC.